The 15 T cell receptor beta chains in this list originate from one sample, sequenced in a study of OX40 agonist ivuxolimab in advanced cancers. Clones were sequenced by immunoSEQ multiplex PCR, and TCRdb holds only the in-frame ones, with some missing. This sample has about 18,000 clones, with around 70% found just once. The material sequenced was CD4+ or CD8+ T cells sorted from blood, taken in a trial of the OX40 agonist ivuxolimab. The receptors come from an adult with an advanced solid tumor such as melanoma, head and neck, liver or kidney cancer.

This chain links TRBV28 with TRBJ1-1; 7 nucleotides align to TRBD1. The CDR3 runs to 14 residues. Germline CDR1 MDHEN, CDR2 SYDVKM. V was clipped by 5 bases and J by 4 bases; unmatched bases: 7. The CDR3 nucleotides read TGTGCCAGCAGTCTGCAGGGGGAGGGCACTGAAGCTTTCTTT. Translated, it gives CASSLQGEGTEAFF.

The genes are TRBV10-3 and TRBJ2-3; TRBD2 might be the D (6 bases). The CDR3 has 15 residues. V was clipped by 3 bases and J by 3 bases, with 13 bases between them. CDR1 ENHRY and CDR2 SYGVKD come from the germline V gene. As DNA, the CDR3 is TGTGCCATCAGTGATCCCGGGGGTAGTACAGATACGCAGTATTTT. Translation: CAISDPGGSTDTQYF.

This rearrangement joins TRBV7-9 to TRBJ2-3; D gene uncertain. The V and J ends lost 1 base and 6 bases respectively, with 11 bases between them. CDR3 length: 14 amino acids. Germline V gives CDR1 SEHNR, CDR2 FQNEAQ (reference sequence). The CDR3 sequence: CASSLGTDGDTQYF. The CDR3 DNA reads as TGTGCCAGCAGCTTAGGCACCGACGGTGATACGCAGTATTTT. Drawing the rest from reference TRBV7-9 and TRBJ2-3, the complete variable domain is DTGVSQNPRHKITKRGQNVTFRCDPISEHNRLYWYRQTLGQGPEFLTYFQNEAQLEKSRLLSDRFSAERPKGSFSTLEIQRTEQGDSAMYLCASSLGTDGDTQYFGPGTRLTVL.

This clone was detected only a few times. The CDR3 DNA is TGTGCCAGCAGTTTCTCCGGCTCCTACGAGCAGTACTTC. This encodes CASSFSGSYEQYF. The chain links TRBV28 to TRBJ2-7; D is uncertain. Trimming stripped 3 bases from V and 0 bases from J, with 6 bases between. Germline V CDR1 and CDR2: MDHEN, SYDVKM. This CDR3 contains 13 residues.

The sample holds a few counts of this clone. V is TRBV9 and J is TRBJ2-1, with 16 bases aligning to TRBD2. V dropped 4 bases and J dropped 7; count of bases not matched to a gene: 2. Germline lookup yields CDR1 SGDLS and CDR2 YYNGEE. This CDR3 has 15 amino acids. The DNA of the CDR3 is TGTGCCAGCAGCCCGGGACTAGCGGGAGGGAATGAGCAGTTCTTC. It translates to CASSPGLAGGNEQFF.

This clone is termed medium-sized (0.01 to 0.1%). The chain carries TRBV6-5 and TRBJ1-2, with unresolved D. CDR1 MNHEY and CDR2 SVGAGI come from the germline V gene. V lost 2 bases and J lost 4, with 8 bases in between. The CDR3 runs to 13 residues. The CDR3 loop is CASSYDPGYGYTF. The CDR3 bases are TGTGCCAGCAGTTACGACCCGGGCTATGGCTACACCTTC.

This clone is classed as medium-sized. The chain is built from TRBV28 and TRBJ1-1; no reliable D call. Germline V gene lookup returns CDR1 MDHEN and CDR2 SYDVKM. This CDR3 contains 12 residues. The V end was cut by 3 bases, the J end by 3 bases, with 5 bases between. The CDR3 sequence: CASSLGDTEAFF. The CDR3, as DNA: TGTGCCAGCAGTTTGGGAGACACTGAAGCTTTCTTT.

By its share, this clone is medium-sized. The DNA for the CDR3 is TGTGCCAGCATAGTTGGTACCTACGAGCAGTACTTC. Translating gives CASIVGTYEQYF. This chain joins TRBV2 and TRBJ2-7; D not resolved. CDR3 length: 12 amino acids. Germline V lookup: CDR1 SNHLY, CDR2 FYNNEI. V lost 7 bases and J 2 bases, leaving 9 bases between the germline ends.

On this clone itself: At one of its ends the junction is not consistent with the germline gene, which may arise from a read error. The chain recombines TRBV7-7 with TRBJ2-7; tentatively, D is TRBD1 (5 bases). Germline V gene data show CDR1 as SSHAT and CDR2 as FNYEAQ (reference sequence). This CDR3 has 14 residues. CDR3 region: CASSITQGSSEQYF. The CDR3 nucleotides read TGTGCCAGCAGCATCACCCAGGGATCCTCCGAGCAGTACTTC.

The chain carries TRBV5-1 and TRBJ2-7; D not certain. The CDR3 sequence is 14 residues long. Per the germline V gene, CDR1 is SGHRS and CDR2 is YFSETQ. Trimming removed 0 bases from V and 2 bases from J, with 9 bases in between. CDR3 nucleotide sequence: TGCGCCAGCAGCTTGGGACTGCTTACCTACGAGCAGTACTTC. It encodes CASSLGLLTYEQYF.

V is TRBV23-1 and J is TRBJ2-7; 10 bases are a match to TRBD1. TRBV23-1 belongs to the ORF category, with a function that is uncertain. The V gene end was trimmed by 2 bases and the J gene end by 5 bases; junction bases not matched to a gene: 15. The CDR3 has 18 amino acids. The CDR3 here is CASSQMPLDRGRKNEQYF. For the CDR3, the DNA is TGCGCCAGCAGTCAAATGCCACTCGACAGGGGGCGCAAGAACGAGCAGTACTTC.

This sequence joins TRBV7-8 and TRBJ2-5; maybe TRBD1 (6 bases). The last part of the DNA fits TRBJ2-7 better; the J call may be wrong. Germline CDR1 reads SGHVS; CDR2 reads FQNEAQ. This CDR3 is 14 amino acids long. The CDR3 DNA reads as TGTGCCAGCAGCTTAAGGCAGGGGAGCTACGAGCAGTACTTC. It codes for CASSLRQGSYEQYF.

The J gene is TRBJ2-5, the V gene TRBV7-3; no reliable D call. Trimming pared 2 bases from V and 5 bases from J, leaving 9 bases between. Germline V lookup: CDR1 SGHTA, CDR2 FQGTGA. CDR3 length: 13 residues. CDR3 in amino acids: CASSLGLRETQYF. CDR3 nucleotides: TGTGCCAGCAGCTTAGGTTTGAGGGAGACCCAGTACTTC.

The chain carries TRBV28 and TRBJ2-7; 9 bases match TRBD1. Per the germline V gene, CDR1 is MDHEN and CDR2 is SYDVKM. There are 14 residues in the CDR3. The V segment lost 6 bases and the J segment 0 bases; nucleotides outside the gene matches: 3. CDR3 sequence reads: CASRIQGASYEQYF. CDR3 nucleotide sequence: TGTGCCAGCAGGATACAGGGGGCCTCCTACGAGCAGTACTTC.

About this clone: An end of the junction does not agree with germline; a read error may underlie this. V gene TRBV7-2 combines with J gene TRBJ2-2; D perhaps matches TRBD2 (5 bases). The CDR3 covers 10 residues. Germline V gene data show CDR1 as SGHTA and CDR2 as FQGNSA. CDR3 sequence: CASSSGEPFF. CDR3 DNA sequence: TGTGCCAGCAGCTCCGGGGAGCCGTTTTTT. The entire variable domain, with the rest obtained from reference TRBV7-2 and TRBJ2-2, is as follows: GAGVSQSPSNKVTEKGKDVELRCDPISGHTALYWYRQSLGQGLEFLIYFQGNSAPDKSGLPSDRFSAERTGGSVSTLTIQRTQQEDSAVYLCASSSGEPFFGEGSRLTVL.